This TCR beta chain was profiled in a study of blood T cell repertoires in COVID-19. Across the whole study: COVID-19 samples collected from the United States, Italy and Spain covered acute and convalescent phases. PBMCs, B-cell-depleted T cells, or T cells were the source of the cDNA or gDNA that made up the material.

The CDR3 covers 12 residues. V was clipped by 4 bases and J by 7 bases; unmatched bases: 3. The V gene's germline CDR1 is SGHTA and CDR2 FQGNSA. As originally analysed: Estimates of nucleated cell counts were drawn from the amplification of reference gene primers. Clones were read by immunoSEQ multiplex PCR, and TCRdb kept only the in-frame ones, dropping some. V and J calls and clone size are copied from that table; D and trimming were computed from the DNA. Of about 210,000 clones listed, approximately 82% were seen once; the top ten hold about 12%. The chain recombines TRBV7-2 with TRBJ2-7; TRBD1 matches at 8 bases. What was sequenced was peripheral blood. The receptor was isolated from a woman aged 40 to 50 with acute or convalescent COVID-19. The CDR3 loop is CASSWTGREQYF. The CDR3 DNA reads TGTGCCAGCAGCTGGACAGGGCGGGAGCAGTACTTC.